Shown below are 31 T cell receptor beta chains from a single sample sequenced in a study of T cells expressing NK-cell markers. TCRdb derives one entry per CDR3 protein from the 5' RACE reads, leaving out DNA. This sample carries 300,000 to 450,000 distinct CDR3 sequences, with around 5% going to the ten biggest clones. The sequenced sample was blood T cells: a sorted CD56 or NKG2C T cell subset, CD4+ or CD8+ T cells, or bulk PBMC T cells (not recorded which). These TCRs come from a man aged 18-70 years in good health.

The rearrangement uses TRBV30 and TRBJ1-6. Germline CDR1 and CDR2: GTSNPN and SVGIG (reference sequence). This CDR3 is 16 amino acids long. CDR3 sequence: CAWSRGGSSYNSPLHF.

The V gene is TRBV29-1, the J gene TRBJ2-1; no DNA is available, so the TRBD1 call from TCRdb remains unchecked. The CDR3 is made up of 15 amino acids. Germline V lookup: CDR1 SQVTM, CDR2 ANQGSEA. The CDR3 sequence: CSVDRRDRERNEQFF.

The rearrangement uses TRBV10-3 and TRBJ2-1. CDR1 is ENHRY, CDR2 SYGVKD, per germline. The CDR3 consists of 12 residues. This CDR3 is CAISEAGNEQFF.

The CDR3 sequence is CASSQDGGPRAYQETQYF. This sequence joins TRBV4-1 and TRBJ2-5; TCRdb lists TRBD1, though no DNA is available to test this call. The CDR3 extends over 18 amino acids. The germline V gene encodes CDR1 MGHRA and CDR2 YSYEKL.

The CDR3 here is CSARFPSGGQMEDTQYF. The chain combines TRBV20-1 with TRBJ2-3; TCRdb gives TRBD2 as the D gene, but with no DNA this cannot be confirmed. The CDR3 extends over 17 amino acids. The germline V gene encodes CDR1 DFQATT and CDR2 SNEGSKA (reference sequence).

V usage is TRBV30 and J usage is TRBJ1-4; TCRdb proposes TRBD1, but this gene call is untestable without DNA. This CDR3 has 14 residues. Germline CDR1 is GTSNPN and CDR2 is SVGIG (reference sequence). The CDR3 sequence is CAWSATDRNEKLFF.

V is TRBV7-9 and J is TRBJ1-6. The CDR3 is 14 amino acids. CDR1 SEHNR and CDR2 FQNEAQ come from the germline V gene (reference sequence). This CDR3 reads CASSLEWRNSPLHF.

V and J are TRBV7-3 and TRBJ2-1; TCRdb lists TRBD2, though no DNA is available to test this call. Germline loops: CDR1 SGHTA, CDR2 FQGTGA. CDR3 length equals 18 residues. The CDR3 sequence is CASSPRGGPSPTYNEQFF.

The chain uses TRBV6-5 and TRBJ2-7; TCRdb picks TRBD2, but there is no DNA to check that call. Germline V gene lookup returns CDR1 MNHEY and CDR2 SVGAGI. The CDR3 sequence is 17 residues long. CDR3 loop: CASSSGTSGVSSYEQYF.

The rearrangement links TRBV15 to TRBJ1-1. The CDR3 covers 17 residues. The germline CDR1 and CDR2 sequences are LNHNV and YYDKDF (reference sequence). CDR3: CATSRDISWATNTEAFF.

The chain combines TRBV6-1 with TRBJ2-7; TCRdb's D call of TRBD2 is untestable without DNA. CDR3 size: 15 residues. The V gene's germline CDR1 is MNHNS and CDR2 SASEGT. The CDR3 is CASSEPGRAPYEQYF.

The gene calls are TRBV5-1 and TRBJ2-7; TCRdb reports TRBD1, a call that lacks DNA to check it against. The length of the CDR3 is 14 residues. Germline V lookup: CDR1 SGHRS, CDR2 YFSETQ. The CDR3 loop reads CASGTGNTVYEQYF.

CDR3 region: CASSRGLAGLVGEQFF. The rearrangement links TRBV3-1 to TRBJ2-1; TCRdb picks TRBD2, but there is no DNA to check that call. The CDR3 spans 16 residues. Germline V gene lookup returns CDR1 LGHDT and CDR2 YNNKEL (reference sequence).

The chain links TRBV11-2 to TRBJ2-1; TCRdb's D call, TRBD2, is unchecked because there is no DNA. The CDR3 loop spans 18 amino acids. Looked up from germline, CDR1 is SGHAT and CDR2 is FQNNGV. CDR3 in amino acids: CASSRVGGTSGVRNEQFF. The full variable domain, its missing parts supplied by reference TRBV11-2 and TRBJ2-1, is EAGVAQSPRYKIIEKRQSVAFWCNPISGHATLYWYQQILGQGPKLLIQFQNNGVVDDSQLPKDRFSAERLKGVDSTLKIQPAKLEDSAVYLCASSRVGGTSGVRNEQFFGPGTRLTVL.

The genes are TRBV2 and TRBJ2-2; TCRdb proposes TRBD1, but this gene call is untestable without DNA. Germline V gene data show CDR1 as SNHLY and CDR2 as FYNNEI. CDR3 length equals 15 residues. The CDR3 protein is CASRPPAGGAGELFF. The full variable domain, with the rest looked up from reference TRBV2 and TRBJ2-2, is EPEVTQTPSHQVTQMGQEVILRCVPISNHLYFYWYRQILGQKVEFLVSFYNNEISEKSEIFDDQFSVERPDGSNFTLKIRSTKLEDSAMYFCASRPPAGGAGELFFGEGSRLTVL.

The chain uses TRBV5-1 and TRBJ2-1. This CDR3 is built from 16 residues. The V gene's germline CDR1 is SGHRS and CDR2 YFSETQ. The CDR3 is CASSLGRGYSYNEQFF.

V usage is TRBV28 and J usage is TRBJ2-6; the D call from TCRdb, TRBD1, cannot be confirmed without DNA. Germline V CDR1 and CDR2: MDHEN, SYDVKM. The CDR3 extends over 16 amino acids. The CDR3 protein is CASSTAGRAGANVLTF.

This rearrangement joins TRBV2 to TRBJ2-1. CDR3 length equals 14 residues. The germline V gene has CDR1 SNHLY and CDR2 FYNNEI. This CDR3 is CASRQNAKYNEQFF.

CDR3 region: CASSPRGEKGNEQFF. The chain has TRBV3-1 and TRBJ2-1; the TCRdb D gene call, TRBD1, has no DNA to confirm it. CDR3 length: 15 residues. The germline V gene has CDR1 LGHDT and CDR2 YNNKEL (reference sequence).

The chain uses TRBV5-6 and TRBJ2-1; TCRdb reports TRBD2, a call that lacks DNA to check it against. From germline, CDR1 is SGHDT and CDR2 YYEEEE. This CDR3 spans 21 amino acids. CDR3 in amino acids: CASSLTASWAMYSSSYNEQFF. Variable domain in full (rest from reference TRBV5-6 and TRBJ2-1): DAGVTQSPTHLIKTRGQQVTLRCSPKSGHDTVSWYQQALGQGPQFIFQYYEEEERQRGNFPDRFSGHQFPNYSSELNVNALLLGDSALYLCASSLTASWAMYSSSYNEQFFGPGTRLTVL.

The J gene is TRBJ1-1, the V gene TRBV6-5; TCRdb's D gene call, TRBD1, goes unchecked for lack of DNA. Germline V gene data show CDR1 as MNHEY and CDR2 as SVGAGI. This CDR3 is built from 16 residues. The CDR3 reads CASSYHRGGGMTEAFF.

This chain connects TRBV5-1 to TRBJ1-2; TCRdb proposes TRBD1, but this gene call is untestable without DNA. The CDR3 sequence is 17 residues long. Germline lookup yields CDR1 SGHRS and CDR2 YFSETQ. The CDR3 is CASSRGQGSMRGYGYTF.

The V and J genes are TRBV2 and TRBJ2-6; the D call from TCRdb, TRBD2, cannot be confirmed without DNA. The CDR3 covers 16 residues. The germline gives CDR1 SNHLY, CDR2 FYNNEI. This CDR3 reads CASALHPGAGANVLTF.

The chain has TRBV12-3 or TRBV12-4 and TRBJ2-4. This CDR3 spans 12 amino acids. The CDR3 sequence: CASSDRRDIQYF.

The chain uses TRBV5-8 and TRBJ2-5; TCRdb names TRBD1, which stays unverified in the absence of DNA. CDR3 length equals 16 residues. Germline V lookup: CDR1 SGHTS, CDR2 YDEGEE. The CDR3 sequence is CASSLVKGTYQETQYF.

This chain's CDR3 is CASSFPRSTGANVLTF. The chain combines TRBV28 with TRBJ2-6. The CDR3 consists of 16 residues. The germline gives CDR1 MDHEN, CDR2 SYDVKM.

The gene calls are TRBV27 and TRBJ2-7; with no DNA, the TCRdb D assignment of TRBD1 cannot be verified. The CDR3 runs 15 residues. Germline assignment: CDR1 MNHEY and CDR2 SMNVEV (reference sequence). The chain's CDR3 is CASSLKAVSPYEQYF.

The rearrangement uses TRBV2 and TRBJ2-3; with no DNA, the TCRdb D assignment of TRBD2 cannot be verified. The CDR3 length is 16 residues. CDR1 SNHLY and CDR2 FYNNEI come from the germline V gene. The CDR3 region is CASRPGLAGGPTRQYF.

J is TRBJ2-1 and V is TRBV29-1; TCRdb returns TRBD1, unconfirmable since there is no DNA. This CDR3 contains 14 residues. Germline lookup yields CDR1 SQVTM and CDR2 ANQGSEA. The CDR3 reads CSVGGTTLYLEQFF.

This sequence joins TRBV6-1 and TRBJ2-7; the TCRdb call, TRBD2, lacks DNA for checking. CDR1 and CDR2 from the germline V gene are MNHNS and SASEGT. CDR3 length: 13 amino acids. The CDR3 loop reads CASRGRRGDEQYF.

The chain combines TRBV7-9 with TRBJ1-6; TCRdb lists TRBD1, though no DNA is available to test this call. In germline, CDR1 is SEHNR, CDR2 FQNEAQ (reference sequence). This CDR3 contains 13 residues. CDR3 residues: CASSFGRISPLHF.